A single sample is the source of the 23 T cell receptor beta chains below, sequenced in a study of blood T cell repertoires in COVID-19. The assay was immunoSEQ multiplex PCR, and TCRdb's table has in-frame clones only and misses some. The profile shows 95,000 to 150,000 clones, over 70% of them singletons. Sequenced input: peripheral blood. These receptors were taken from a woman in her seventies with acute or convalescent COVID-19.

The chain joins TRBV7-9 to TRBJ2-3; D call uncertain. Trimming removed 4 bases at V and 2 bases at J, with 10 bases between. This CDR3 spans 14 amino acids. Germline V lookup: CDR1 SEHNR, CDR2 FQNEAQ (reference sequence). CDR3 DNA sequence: TGTGCCAGCAGCTCGGTGGGCAACACAGATACGCAGTATTTT. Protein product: CASSSVGNTDTQYF.

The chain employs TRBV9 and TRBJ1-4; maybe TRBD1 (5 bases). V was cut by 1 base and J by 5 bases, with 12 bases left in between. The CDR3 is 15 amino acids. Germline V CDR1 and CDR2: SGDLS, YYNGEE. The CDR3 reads CASSVQGKPNEKLFF. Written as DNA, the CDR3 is TGTGCCAGCAGCGTACAGGGAAAACCCAATGAAAAACTGTTTTTT.

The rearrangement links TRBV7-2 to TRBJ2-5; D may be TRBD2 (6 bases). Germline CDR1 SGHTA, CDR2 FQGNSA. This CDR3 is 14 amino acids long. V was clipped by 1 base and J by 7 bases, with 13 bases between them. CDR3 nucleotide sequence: TGTGCCAGCAGCTTAGGGCGGGGCCACGCGACCCAGTACTTC. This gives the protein CASSLGRGHATQYF.

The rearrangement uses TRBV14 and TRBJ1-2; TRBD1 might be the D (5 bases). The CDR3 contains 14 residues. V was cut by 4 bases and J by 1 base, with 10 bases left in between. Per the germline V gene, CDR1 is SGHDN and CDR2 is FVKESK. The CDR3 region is CASSRGTYNYGYTF. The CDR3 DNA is TGTGCCAGCAGCCGAGGGACTTATAACTATGGCTACACCTTC.

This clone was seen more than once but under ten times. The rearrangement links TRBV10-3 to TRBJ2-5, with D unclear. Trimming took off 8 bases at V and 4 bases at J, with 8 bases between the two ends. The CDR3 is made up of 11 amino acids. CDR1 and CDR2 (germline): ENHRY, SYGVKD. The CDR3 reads CAIASVETQYF. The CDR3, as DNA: TGTGCCATCGCCTCGGTAGAGACCCAGTACTTC.

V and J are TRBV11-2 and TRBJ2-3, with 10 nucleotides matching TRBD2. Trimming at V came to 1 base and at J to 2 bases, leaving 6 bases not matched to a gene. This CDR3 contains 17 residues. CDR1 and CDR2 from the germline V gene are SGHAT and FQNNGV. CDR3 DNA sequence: TGTGCCAGCAGCTTAGGTGTACTAGCGGGACCCACAGATACGCAGTATTTT. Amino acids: CASSLGVLAGPTDTQYF.

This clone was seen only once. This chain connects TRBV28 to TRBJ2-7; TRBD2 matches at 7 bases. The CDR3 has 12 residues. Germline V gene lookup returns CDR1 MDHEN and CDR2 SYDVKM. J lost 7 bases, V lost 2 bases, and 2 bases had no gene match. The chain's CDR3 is CASSLAGEEQYF. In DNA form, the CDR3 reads TGTGCCAGCAGTTTAGCGGGGGAAGAGCAGTACTTC.

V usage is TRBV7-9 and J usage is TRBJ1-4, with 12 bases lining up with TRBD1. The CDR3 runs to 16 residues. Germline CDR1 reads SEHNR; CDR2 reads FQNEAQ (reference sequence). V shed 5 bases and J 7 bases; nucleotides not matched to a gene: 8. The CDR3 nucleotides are TGTGCCAGCAGCCTAACGGGACAGGGGGCTATTGAAAAACTGTTTTTT. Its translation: CASSLTGQGAIEKLFF.

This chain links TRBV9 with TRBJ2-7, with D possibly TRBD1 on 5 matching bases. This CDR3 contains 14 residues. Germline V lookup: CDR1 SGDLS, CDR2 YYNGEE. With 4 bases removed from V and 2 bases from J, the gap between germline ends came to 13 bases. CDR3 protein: CASSPSGLPYEQYF. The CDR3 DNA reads TGTGCCAGCAGCCCGTCAGGGTTGCCCTACGAGCAGTACTTC.

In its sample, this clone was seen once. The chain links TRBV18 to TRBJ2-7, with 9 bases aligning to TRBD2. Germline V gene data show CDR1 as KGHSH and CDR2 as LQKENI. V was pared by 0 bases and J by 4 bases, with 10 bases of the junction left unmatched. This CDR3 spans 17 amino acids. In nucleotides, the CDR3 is TGTGCCAGCTCACCACCGTTTAGCGGGGGCCCCGGGTACGAGCAGTACTTC. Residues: CASSPPFSGGPGYEQYF.

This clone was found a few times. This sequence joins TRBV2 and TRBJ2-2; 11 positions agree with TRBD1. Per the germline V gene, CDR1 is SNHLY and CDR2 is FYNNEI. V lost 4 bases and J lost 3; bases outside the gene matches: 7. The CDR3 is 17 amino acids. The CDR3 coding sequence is TGTGCCAGCAGTGGGGATTGGGGACAGGGGGACACCGGGGAGCTGTTTTTT. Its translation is CASSGDWGQGDTGELFF.

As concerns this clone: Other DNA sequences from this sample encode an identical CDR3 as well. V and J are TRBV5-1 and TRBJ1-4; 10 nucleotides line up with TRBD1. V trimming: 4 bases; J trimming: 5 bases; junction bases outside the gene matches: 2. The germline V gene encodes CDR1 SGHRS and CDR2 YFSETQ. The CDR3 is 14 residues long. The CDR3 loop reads CASSPGQGNEKLFF. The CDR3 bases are TGCGCCAGCAGCCCGGGACAGGGGAATGAAAAACTGTTTTTT. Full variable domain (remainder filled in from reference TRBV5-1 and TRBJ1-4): KAGVTQTPRYLIKTRGQQVTLSCSPISGHRSVSWYQQTPGQGLQFLFEYFSETQRNKGNFPGRFSGRQFSNSRSEMNVSTLELGDSALYLCASSPGQGNEKLFFGSGTQLSVL.

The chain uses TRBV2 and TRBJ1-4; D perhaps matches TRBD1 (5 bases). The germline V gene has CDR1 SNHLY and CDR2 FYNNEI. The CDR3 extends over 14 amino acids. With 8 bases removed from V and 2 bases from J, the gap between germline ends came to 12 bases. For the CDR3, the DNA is TGTGCCAGCGGAACAGGCTTGACTAATGAAAAACTGTTTTTT. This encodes CASGTGLTNEKLFF.

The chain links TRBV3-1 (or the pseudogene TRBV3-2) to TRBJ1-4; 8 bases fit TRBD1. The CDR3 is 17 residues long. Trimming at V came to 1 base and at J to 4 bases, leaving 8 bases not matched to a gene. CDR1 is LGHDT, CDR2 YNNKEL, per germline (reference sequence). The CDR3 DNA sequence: TGTGCCAGCAGCCAAGGCGTCAGGGGGCGAGGTAATGAAAAACTGTTTTTT. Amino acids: CASSQGVRGRGNEKLFF.

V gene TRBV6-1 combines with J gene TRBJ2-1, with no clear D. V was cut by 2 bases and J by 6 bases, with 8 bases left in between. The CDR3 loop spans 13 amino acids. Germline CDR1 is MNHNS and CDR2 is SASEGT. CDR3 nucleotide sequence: TGTGCCAGCAGTGAAATCCCCGGCAATGAGCAGTTCTTC. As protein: CASSEIPGNEQFF.

The chain's CDR3 is CAWSEGSRNQPQHF. The CDR3 DNA reads as TGTGCCTGGAGTGAAGGGAGTCGCAATCAGCCCCAGCATTTT. The chain links TRBV30 to TRBJ1-5; D not certain. Trimming cost V 1 base and J 2 bases, with 9 bases left between them. Germline CDR1 is GTSNPN and CDR2 is SVGIG (reference sequence). This CDR3 is built from 14 residues.

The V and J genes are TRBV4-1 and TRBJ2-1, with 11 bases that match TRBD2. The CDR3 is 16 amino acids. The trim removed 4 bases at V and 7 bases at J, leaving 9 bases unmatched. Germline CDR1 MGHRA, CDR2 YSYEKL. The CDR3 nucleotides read TGCGCCAGCAGCCGCGAGACTAGCGGGGTAGGAAATGAGCAGTTCTTC. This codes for CASSRETSGVGNEQFF.

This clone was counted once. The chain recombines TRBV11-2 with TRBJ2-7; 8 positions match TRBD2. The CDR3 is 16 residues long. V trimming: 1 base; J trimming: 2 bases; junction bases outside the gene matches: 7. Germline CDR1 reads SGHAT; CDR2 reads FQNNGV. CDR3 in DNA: TGTGCCAGCAGCTTAGGGCCGGGGGGGGTTACCTACGAGCAGTACTTC. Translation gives CASSLGPGGVTYEQYF.

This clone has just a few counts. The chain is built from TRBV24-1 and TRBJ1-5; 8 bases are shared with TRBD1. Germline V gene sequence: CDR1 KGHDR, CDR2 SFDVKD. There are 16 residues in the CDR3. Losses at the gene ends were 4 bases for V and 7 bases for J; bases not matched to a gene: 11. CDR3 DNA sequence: TGTGCCACCAGTGACCCCGGACAGGGTGGGGAGCAGCCCCAGCATTTT. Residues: CATSDPGQGGEQPQHF.

In nucleotides, the CDR3 is TGTGCCAGCAGTAATTGGGACTTGGACGAGCAGTACTTC. This gives the protein CASSNWDLDEQYF. The chain couples TRBV12-3 or TRBV12-4 to TRBJ2-7, with TRBD2 as a possible D gene (6 bases). This CDR3 region has 13 residues. Trimming cost V 5 bases and J 5 bases, with 13 bases left between them.

DNA of the CDR3: TGCGCCAGCAGTGAGGGACAGGGCCAAGAGACCCAGTACTTC. This gives the protein CASSEGQGQETQYF. The chain employs TRBV10-1 and TRBJ2-5, with TRBD1 matching over 8 bases. The CDR3 has 14 residues. V was pared by 2 bases and J by 1 base, with 0 bases of the junction left unmatched. The germline V gene has CDR1 WNHNN and CDR2 SYGVQD (reference sequence).

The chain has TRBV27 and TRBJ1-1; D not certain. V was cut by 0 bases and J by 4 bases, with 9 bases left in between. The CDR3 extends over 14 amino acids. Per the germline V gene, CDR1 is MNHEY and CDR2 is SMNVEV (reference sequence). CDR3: CASSLSRGFTEAFF. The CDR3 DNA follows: TGTGCCAGCAGTTTATCGAGAGGGTTCACTGAAGCTTTCTTT.

This CDR3 is CASSPFSSYEQYF. The CDR3 DNA is TGTGCCAGCAGTCCGTTTAGCTCCTACGAGCAGTACTTC. The chain recombines TRBV6-5 with TRBJ2-7; D gene uncertain. CDR3 length equals 13 residues. Trimming took 5 bases from V and 0 from J, leaving 8 bases between them. Germline CDR1 and CDR2: MNHEY and SVGAGI.